The source of this TCR beta chain is a study of beta chain features in type 1 diabetes listed by TCRdb under 2018. As for the study more broadly: Mean age, gender distribution, total cell number and subset yield were not different between patients and healthy donors. A total of around 110,000,000 sorted cells were examined across all samples, and RNA yield correlated strongly with the number of cells per subset. Regulatory and stem cell-like memory subsets were obtained from only 8 patients and roughly 8 healthy donors, while naive and central memory subsets were obtained from all 30 or so donors. The study compared TCRB repertoires of sorted circulating CD4+ T cell subsets between recently diagnosed type 1 diabetes patients and matched healthy donors.

Each donor gave one peripheral blood draw, roughly 0.12 L on average, collected into heparinised tubes. A BD FACSAria II and a panel including CD45RO, CCR7, CD25, CD127, CD95 and CD27 were used to sort naive, central memory, regulatory and stem cell-like memory CD4+ T cells. All sorted populations exceeded 95% purity. Right away, PBMCs were isolated by Lymphoprep density gradient centrifugation and were stained directly, with no culture step. To minimize batch effects, samples were stained and sorted in pairs, one healthy donor with one patient per experiment. Overall results and qualifications from the work: In all four CD4+ subsets, TCRB CDR3 length was moderately but significantly shorter in type 1 diabetes patients. Sequencing cDNA rather than genomic DNA could over-represent highly expressing activated cells, although activation and CD3 levels did not differ between groups. Fewer insertions and more nucleotide deletions at VDJ recombination sites were observed in patients with type 1 diabetes, implying thymic rearrangement abnormalities. The naive, central memory and regulatory TCRB repertoires appeared to resemble one another more closely among patients than among healthy donors. Shorter templates might have been favored by PCR, but patient and control samples were amplified and corrected together, so both groups would have been affected equally by any skew. Because the HLA sub-analyses included only small numbers of individuals, any influence of HLA type on TCRB rearrangement was left unresolved.

This clone has more than one count but fewer than ten. The antigen it recognizes is unknown. The record has no base qualities; no much larger clone is one base away. The entire isolated RNA was reverse transcribed using the High Capacity cDNA Reverse Transcription Kit, and thus expressed TCRB transcripts were sequenced. Naive, central memory and regulatory T cell samples underwent deep immunoSEQ sequencing, averaging approximately 3.5 million total reads per sample. After sorted cells were lysed in RLT buffer, RNA was extracted with DNase-treated RNeasy Micro or Mini kits, with the choice depending on cell number. To prevent cross-contamination, each cell subset was processed individually, whereas patient and healthy donor samples were processed jointly. TCRB sequences were amplified from cDNA with the immunoSEQ multiplex PCR, producing 87-bp fragments spanning the CDR3 region. Sequencing of the amplicons was performed on the Illumina HiSeq platform. In the authors' own workflow: PCR bias was computationally corrected using synthetic template baselines, reads within Hamming distance 2 were collapsed, and singletons that could not be merged were discarded. Reads were aligned against IMGT so that V, D and J genes, CDR3 length and insertions or deletions at six rearrangement sites could be assigned. Within each subset, clonotype counts were normalized to the number of sorted cells before true diversity and Gini coefficients were calculated with the tcR R package. The overlap coefficient, calculated on TCRB nucleotide sequences, was used to quantify repertoire sharing. Out-of-frame TCRB sequences from naive cells were analyzed to stand in for the pre-selection repertoire. TCRdb provides this immuneACCESS table in a form limited to in-frame rearrangements. Some clones are lacking; in checked studies, under half of them reflect an unresolved V gene, and why the rest are absent is not known. V and J calls and clone size are those listed in that table; D and trimming were worked out from the DNA. The sample has over 700,000 clones on record, roughly 16% of them singletons. Clones ranked in the top ten supply 0.02% to 0.03% of the sample.

Measured from the cysteine to the phenylalanine, the CDR3 is 15 residues long. Only the CDR3 DNA is retained, 45 bases long and in frame from the first base. Trimming removed 3 bases from V and 6 bases from J; the gene matches leave 8 bases unexplained. Via the germline V gene, CDR1 is ENHRY and CDR2 SYGVKD. The rearranged chain carries TRBV10-3 and TRBJ2-1; 7 central bases correspond to TRBD2. The TCR was taken from a woman between 18 and 29 years old in good health. Sequenced sample: naive CD4+ T cells from blood. The sample's cell subset or site, from its label and the paper: true naive CD4+ T cells. The sequenced DNA is TGTGCCATCAGTGAATTGGCGGGAGATTTCAATGAGCAGTTCTTC. Its protein is CAISELAGDFNEQFF.